One and the same sample provided the 20 T cell receptor beta chains below, sequenced in a study of chemoradiotherapy in HPV16-positive cancers. The repertoire was sequenced with immunoSEQ multiplex PCR; TCRdb's copy has only in-frame clones and lacks some. The table records roughly 320 clones, 86% of them present only once. The sequencing used tumor tissue, collected from a patient who underwent chemoradiotherapy. These receptor sequences come from a human donor with HPV-associated anogenital cancer.

Within the sample, this clone is hyperexpanded. The chain links TRBV12-5 to TRBJ2-2, with D perhaps being TRBD1 or TRBD2 (5 bases each). This CDR3 contains 15 residues. The germline V gene encodes CDR1 LGHNT and CDR2 FRNRAP. V lost 0 bases to trimming and J lost 4 bases, with 9 bases between them. DNA of the CDR3: TGTGCTAGTGGTTTGGTACATGGGGGCACCGGGGAGCTGTTTTTT. This codes for CASGLVHGGTGELFF.

The chain has TRBV5-8 and TRBJ1-2; unclear D gene. The germline gives CDR1 SGHTS, CDR2 YDEGEE. V lost 2 bases and J lost 2, with 7 bases in between. The CDR3 length is 13 residues. CDR3 in amino acids: CASSFMLNYGYTF. The CDR3 DNA sequence: TGTGCCAGCAGCTTCATGTTGAACTATGGCTACACCTTC.

The V gene is TRBV4-3, the J gene TRBJ1-1; D gene ambiguous. V gave up 4 bases and J gave up 5 bases, with 14 bases separating them. Per germline, CDR1 LGHNA and CDR2 YSLEER. The CDR3 spans 14 residues. Here the CDR3 reads CASSPEMDVTEAFF. The CDR3 bases are TGCGCCAGCAGCCCGGAGATGGATGTGACTGAAGCTTTCTTT.

The chain combines TRBV4-2 with TRBJ2-7; D possibly corresponds to TRBD1 (5 bases). The germline V and J ends were trimmed by 0 bases and 5 bases, with 14 bases remaining between them. The CDR3 extends over 15 amino acids. CDR1 and CDR2 (germline): LGHNA, YNFKEQ. The CDR3 nucleotides read TGTGCCAGCAGCCAAGAATGGGGCCCCACCGACGAGCAGTACTTC. Translated, it gives CASSQEWGPTDEQYF.

This chain links TRBV30 with TRBJ1-6, with unresolved D. The CDR3 loop spans 14 amino acids. Trimming left V 0 bases short and J 10 bases short, with 13 bases between. Looked up from germline, CDR1 is GTSNPN and CDR2 is SVGIG (reference sequence). The CDR3 reads CAWSVGGLKSPLHF. The CDR3 nucleotides read TGTGCCTGGAGTGTAGGAGGGTTAAAGTCACCCCTCCACTTT.

The chain couples TRBV7-2 to TRBJ2-4, with TRBD2 matching over 7 bases. The V gene end was trimmed by 1 base and the J gene end by 6 bases; junction bases not matched to a gene: 3. Germline V gene lookup returns CDR1 SGHTA and CDR2 FQGNSA. The CDR3 is 14 residues long. The CDR3 DNA reads as TGTGCCAGCAGCTTAGGTGGGGGGGTAAACATTCAGTACTTC. This translates into CASSLGGGVNIQYF.

This clone came up once. The rearrangement links TRBV6-1 to TRBJ2-1; no firm D call. The germline V gene has CDR1 MNHNS and CDR2 SASEGT. V was pared by 7 bases and J by 12 bases, with 16 bases between. The CDR3 has 12 residues. The CDR3 loop is CASKTSSRRQFF. CDR3 in DNA: TGTGCCAGCAAAACGTCCAGCCGTCGGCAGTTCTTC.

This clone was recorded a few times. The chain combines TRBV7-2 with TRBJ2-5; D ambiguous. V was clipped by 1 base and J by 3 bases, with 12 bases between them. The CDR3 covers 15 residues. Germline V gene data show CDR1 as SGHTA and CDR2 as FQGNSA. The CDR3 loop reads CASSLEAASEETQYF. For the CDR3, the DNA is TGTGCCAGCAGCTTAGAAGCCGCCTCGGAAGAGACCCAGTACTTC.

This clone came up once. This chain links TRBV30 with TRBJ1-2, with TRBD1 matching 7 bases. CDR3 length equals 14 residues. J lost 6 bases, V lost 0 bases, and 7 bases had no gene match. Germline assignment: CDR1 GTSNPN and CDR2 SVGIG (reference sequence). The CDR3: CAWSVSGGGDGYTF. As DNA, the CDR3 is TGTGCCTGGAGTGTGAGCGGAGGGGGCGATGGCTACACCTTC.

This clone was seen a few times. V is TRBV6-5 and J is TRBJ1-5; TRBD1 agrees at 10 bases. CDR1 MNHEY and CDR2 SVGAGI come from the germline V gene. This CDR3 spans 12 amino acids. The trim removed 10 bases at V and 10 bases at J, leaving 7 bases unmatched. CDR3 sequence reads: CATGTGVIPQHF. DNA for the CDR3: TGTGCCACCGGGACAGGGGTTATTCCCCAGCATTTT.

This clone appeared once. The chain combines TRBV6-5 with TRBJ2-6; maybe TRBD1 (5 bases). The V end was cut by 0 bases, the J end by 3 bases, with 6 bases between. The CDR3 runs to 15 residues. Germline V gene sequence: CDR1 MNHEY, CDR2 SVGAGI. This chain's CDR3 is CASSYSGDGANVLTF. CDR3 sequence (DNA): TGTGCCAGCAGTTACTCAGGGGATGGGGCCAACGTCCTGACTTTC.

V usage is TRBV9 and J usage is TRBJ2-1; TRBD2 agrees at 7 bases. V shed 7 bases, J shed 10 bases, and the junction held 17 bases outside the gene matches. CDR3 length: 15 residues. The germline gives CDR1 SGDLS, CDR2 YYNGEE. The CDR3 reads CASSWGGGFSREQFF. CDR3 bases: TGTGCCAGCTCGTGGGGCGGGGGTTTCTCTAGGGAGCAGTTCTTC.

This clone was observed a handful of times. CDR3 sequence: CASSPLWDRDTDTQYF. The CDR3 bases are TGTGCCAGCAGCCCCCTCTGGGACAGGGACACAGATACGCAGTATTTT. The rearrangement uses TRBV5-4 and TRBJ2-3; 9 bases are a match to TRBD1. Germline CDR1 is SGHNT and CDR2 is YYREEE (reference sequence). With 4 bases clipped from V and 2 bases from J, the junction kept 8 bases outside the gene matches. This CDR3 has 16 residues.

In this sample, this clone turned up once. CDR3 loop: CASSLKWGQGALGEQFF. DNA for the CDR3: TGTGCCAGCAGCTTGAAATGGGGACAGGGGGCGCTGGGGGAGCAGTTCTTC. This rearrangement joins TRBV5-8 to TRBJ2-1; 12 nucleotides align to TRBD1. With V trimmed by 1 base and J by 10 bases, 12 bases remained unmatched. This CDR3 comprises 17 residues. CDR1 SGHTS and CDR2 YDEGEE come from the germline V gene. Based on the CDR3 plus reference TRBV5-8 and TRBJ2-1, the full variable domain is EAGVTQSPTHLIKTRGQQATLRCSPISGHTSVYWYQQALGLGLQFLLWYDEGEERNRGNFPPRFSGRQFPNYSSELNVNALELEDSALYLCASSLKWGQGALGEQFFGPGTRLTVL.

The chain uses TRBV7-3 and TRBJ2-3; D perhaps matches TRBD2 (5 bases). In germline, CDR1 is SGHTA, CDR2 FQGTGA. V was pared by 6 bases and J by 0 bases, with 13 bases between. The length of the CDR3 is 15 residues. The CDR3 nucleotides are TGTGCCAGCAGTCAAACGGGGTCTAGCACAGATACGCAGTATTTT. Its protein is CASSQTGSSTDTQYF.

This clone was counted only a few times. The rearrangement links TRBV5-4 to TRBJ2-7, with a possible D match to TRBD1 (6 bases). V was trimmed by 1 base and J by 5 bases, leaving 10 bases between them. Germline assignment: CDR1 SGHNT and CDR2 YYREEE (reference sequence). The CDR3 spans 13 residues. The CDR3 nucleotides are TGTGCCAGCAGCTTGACAGGGAGCCACGAGCAGTACTTC. Protein product: CASSLTGSHEQYF. The variable domain in full, completed from reference TRBV5-4 and TRBJ2-7, reads ETGVTQSPTHLIKTRGQQVTLRCSSQSGHNTVSWYQQALGQGPQFIFQYYREEENGRGNFPPRFSGLQFPNYSSELNVNALELDDSALYLCASSLTGSHEQYFGPGTRLTVT.

The CDR3 sequence is CASSFRKIETYGYTF. The CDR3 DNA follows: TGCGCCAGCAGTTTTCGGAAGATCGAGACCTATGGCTACACCTTC. This chain joins TRBV10-1 and TRBJ1-2; unclear D gene. Trimming cost V 5 bases and J 4 bases, with 17 bases left between them. The CDR3 sequence is 15 residues long. Germline CDR1 reads WNHNN; CDR2 reads SYGVQD (reference sequence).

The J gene is TRBJ2-2, the V gene TRBV5-1; TRBD1 matches 10 bases. The germline CDR1 and CDR2 sequences are SGHRS and YFSETQ. CDR3 length: 16 amino acids. V trimming: 4 bases; J trimming: 6 bases; junction bases outside the gene matches: 9. CDR3 sequence reads: CASSRAPGQGPGELFF. CDR3 nucleotides: TGCGCCAGCAGCAGGGCACCGGGACAGGGGCCCGGGGAGCTGTTTTTT.

This rearrangement joins TRBV10-2 to TRBJ2-7, with D perhaps being TRBD1 or TRBD2 (7 bases each). Germline V gene lookup returns CDR1 WSHSY and CDR2 SAAADI. With 5 bases removed from V and 5 bases from J, the gap between germline ends came to 13 bases. This CDR3 spans 13 amino acids. The CDR3 DNA sequence: TGCGCCAGCAGTACTCAGGGGGGGCACGAGCAGTACTTC. It is translated as CASSTQGGHEQYF.

The chain combines TRBV19 with TRBJ1-5; TRBD1 agrees at 8 bases. The germline V gene has CDR1 LNHDA and CDR2 SQIVND (reference sequence). This CDR3 is built from 17 residues. J gave up 2 bases and V 5 bases, and 11 bases lay outside the gene matches. DNA of the CDR3: TGTGCCAGTAGTCCTTCCAGGACAGGGCGGGGCAATCAGCCCCAGCATTTT. This codes for CASSPSRTGRGNQPQHF.